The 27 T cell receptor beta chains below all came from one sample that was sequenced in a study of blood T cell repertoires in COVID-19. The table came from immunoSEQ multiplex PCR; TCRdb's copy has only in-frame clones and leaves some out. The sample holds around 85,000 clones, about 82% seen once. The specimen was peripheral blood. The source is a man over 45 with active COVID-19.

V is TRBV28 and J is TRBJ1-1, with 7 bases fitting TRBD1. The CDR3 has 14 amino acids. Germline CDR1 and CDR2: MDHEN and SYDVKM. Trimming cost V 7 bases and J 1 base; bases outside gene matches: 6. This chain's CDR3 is CASTYGDRNTEAFF. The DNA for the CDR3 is TGTGCCAGCACCTATGGGGACAGGAACACTGAAGCTTTCTTT.

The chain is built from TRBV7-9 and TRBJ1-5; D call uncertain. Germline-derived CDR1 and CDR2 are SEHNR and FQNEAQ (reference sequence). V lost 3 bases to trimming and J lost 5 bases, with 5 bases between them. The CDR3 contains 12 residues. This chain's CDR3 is CASSFPDQPQHF. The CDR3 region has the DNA TGTGCCAGCAGCTTCCCAGATCAGCCCCAGCATTTT.

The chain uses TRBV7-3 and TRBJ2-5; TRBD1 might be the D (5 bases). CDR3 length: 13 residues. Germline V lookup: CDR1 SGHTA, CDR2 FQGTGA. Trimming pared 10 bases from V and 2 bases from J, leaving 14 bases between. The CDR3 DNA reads TGTGCCACCGCCGGACACCATCAAGAGACCCAGTACTTC. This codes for CATAGHHQETQYF.

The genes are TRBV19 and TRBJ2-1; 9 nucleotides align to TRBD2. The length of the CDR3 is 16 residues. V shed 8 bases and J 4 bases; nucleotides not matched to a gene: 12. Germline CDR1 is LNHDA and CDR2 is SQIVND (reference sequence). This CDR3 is CASRVGSGGPYNEQFF. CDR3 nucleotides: TGTGCCAGTCGCGTCGGTAGCGGGGGACCTTACAATGAGCAGTTCTTC.

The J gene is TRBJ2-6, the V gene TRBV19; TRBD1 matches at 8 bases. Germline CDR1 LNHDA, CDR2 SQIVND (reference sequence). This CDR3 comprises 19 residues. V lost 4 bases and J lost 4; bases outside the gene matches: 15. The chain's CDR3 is CASSTTAGQGARGANVLTF. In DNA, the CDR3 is TGTGCCAGTAGTACGACGGCCGGGCAGGGGGCGAGGGGGGCCAACGTCCTGACTTTC.

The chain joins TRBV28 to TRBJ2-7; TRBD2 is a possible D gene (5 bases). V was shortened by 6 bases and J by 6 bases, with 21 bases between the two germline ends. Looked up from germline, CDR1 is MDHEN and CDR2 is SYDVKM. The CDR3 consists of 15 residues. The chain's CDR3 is CASSRGRNFGSEQYF. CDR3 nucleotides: TGTGCCAGCAGCCGGGGTCGGAATTTCGGGTCCGAGCAGTACTTC.

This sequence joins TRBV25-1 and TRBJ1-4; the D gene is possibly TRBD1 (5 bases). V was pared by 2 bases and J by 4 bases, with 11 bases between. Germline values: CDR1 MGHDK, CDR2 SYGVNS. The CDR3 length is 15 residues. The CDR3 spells CASSEPRDGNEKLFF. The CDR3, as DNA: TGTGCCAGCAGTGAACCCAGGGATGGTAATGAAAAACTGTTTTTT. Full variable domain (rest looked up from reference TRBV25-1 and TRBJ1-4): EADIYQTPRYLVIGTGKKITLECSQTMGHDKMYWYQQDPGMELHLIHYSYGVNSTEKGDLSSESTVSRIRTEHFPLTLESARPSHTSQYLCASSEPRDGNEKLFFGSGTQLSVL.

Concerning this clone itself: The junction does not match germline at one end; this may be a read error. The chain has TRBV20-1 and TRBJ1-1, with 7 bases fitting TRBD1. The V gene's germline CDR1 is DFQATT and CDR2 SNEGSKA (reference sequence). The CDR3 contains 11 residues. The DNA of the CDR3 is TGCAGTGCTAGATCCGGTAGGGGGACAGCTTTT. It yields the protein CSARSGRGTAF.

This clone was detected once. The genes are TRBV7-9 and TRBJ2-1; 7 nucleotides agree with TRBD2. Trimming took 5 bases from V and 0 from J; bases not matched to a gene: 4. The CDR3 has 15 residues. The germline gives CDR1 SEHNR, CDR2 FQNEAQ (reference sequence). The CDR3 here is CASSLRGSSYNEQFF. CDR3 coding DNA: TGTGCCAGCAGCCTGCGGGGGAGCTCCTACAATGAGCAGTTCTTC.

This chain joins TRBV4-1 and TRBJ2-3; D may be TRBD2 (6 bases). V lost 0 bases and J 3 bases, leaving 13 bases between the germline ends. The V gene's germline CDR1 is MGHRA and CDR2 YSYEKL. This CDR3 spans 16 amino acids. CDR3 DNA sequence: TGCGCCAGCAGCCAAGATGGCGGGATCACGACAGATACGCAGTATTTT. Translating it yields CASSQDGGITTDTQYF.

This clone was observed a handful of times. CDR3 nucleotides: TGTGCCATCAGTGAGGGGGGAGGCAAGACCCAGTACTTC. Translated, it gives CAISEGGGKTQYF. V is TRBV10-3 and J is TRBJ2-5; a possible D gene is TRBD2 (6 bases). The germline CDR1 and CDR2 sequences are ENHRY and SYGVKD. The CDR3 is 13 residues long. V gave up 2 bases and J gave up 6 bases, with 10 bases separating them.

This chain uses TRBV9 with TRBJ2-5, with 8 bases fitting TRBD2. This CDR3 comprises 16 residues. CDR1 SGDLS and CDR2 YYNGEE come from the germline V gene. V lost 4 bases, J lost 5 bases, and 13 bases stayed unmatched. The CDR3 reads CASSLFRAGGDETQYF. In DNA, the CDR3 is TGTGCCAGCAGCCTTTTCAGGGCGGGAGGAGACGAGACCCAGTACTTC.

The CDR3 here is CAWRRLAGLYEQYF. CDR3 nucleotides: TGTGCCTGGAGGCGACTAGCGGGACTCTACGAGCAGTACTTC. The V and J genes are TRBV30 and TRBJ2-7; 11 nucleotides line up with TRBD2. The CDR3 is 14 amino acids. Germline V gene data show CDR1 as GTSNPN and CDR2 as SVGIG (reference sequence). Unmatched junction bases numbered 4, after V lost 3 bases and J lost 3 bases.

This chain's CDR3 is CASSLLLETQYF. In DNA, the CDR3 is TGTGCCAGCAGCCTCCTATTGGAGACCCAGTACTTC. This chain uses TRBV12-3 or TRBV12-4 with TRBJ2-5; D not certain. The CDR3 contains 12 residues. V was shortened by 6 bases and J by 5 bases, with 10 bases between the two germline ends.

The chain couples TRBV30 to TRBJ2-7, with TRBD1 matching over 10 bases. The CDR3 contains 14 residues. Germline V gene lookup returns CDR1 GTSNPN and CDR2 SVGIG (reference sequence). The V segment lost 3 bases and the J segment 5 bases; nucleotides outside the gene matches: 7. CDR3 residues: CAWRFGQGGNEQYF. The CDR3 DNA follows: TGTGCCTGGAGATTTGGACAGGGGGGGAACGAGCAGTACTTC.

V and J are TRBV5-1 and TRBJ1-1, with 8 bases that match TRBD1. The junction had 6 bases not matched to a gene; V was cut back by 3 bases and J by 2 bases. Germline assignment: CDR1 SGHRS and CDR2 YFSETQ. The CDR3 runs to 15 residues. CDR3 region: CASSSRTGTNTEAFF. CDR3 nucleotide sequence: TGCGCCAGCAGCTCCCGGACAGGGACCAACACTGAAGCTTTCTTT.

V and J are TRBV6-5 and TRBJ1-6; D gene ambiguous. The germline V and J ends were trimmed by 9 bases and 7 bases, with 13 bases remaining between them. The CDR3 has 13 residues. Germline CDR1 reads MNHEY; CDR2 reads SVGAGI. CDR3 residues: CASAGSTNSPLHF. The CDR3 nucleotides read TGTGCCAGTGCAGGTTCTACCAATTCACCCCTCCACTTT.

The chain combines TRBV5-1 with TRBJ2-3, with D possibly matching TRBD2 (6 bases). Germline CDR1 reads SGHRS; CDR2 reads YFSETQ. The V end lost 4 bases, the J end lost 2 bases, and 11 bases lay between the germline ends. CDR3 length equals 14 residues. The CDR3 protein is CASSPRLDTDTQYF. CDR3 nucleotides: TGCGCCAGCAGCCCCAGACTAGACACAGATACGCAGTATTTT.

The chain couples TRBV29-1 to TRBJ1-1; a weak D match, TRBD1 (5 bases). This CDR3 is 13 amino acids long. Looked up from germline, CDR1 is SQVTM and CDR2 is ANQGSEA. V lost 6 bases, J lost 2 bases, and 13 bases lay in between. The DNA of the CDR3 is TGCAGCGTGGCCGACAGAAGCAACACTGAAGCTTTCTTT. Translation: CSVADRSNTEAFF. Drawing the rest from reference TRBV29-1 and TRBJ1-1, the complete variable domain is SAVISQKPSRDICQRGTSLTIQCQVDSQVTMMFWYRQQPGQSLTLIATANQGSEATYESGFVIDKFPISRPNLTFSTLTVSNMSPEDSSIYLCSVADRSNTEAFFGQGTRLTVV.

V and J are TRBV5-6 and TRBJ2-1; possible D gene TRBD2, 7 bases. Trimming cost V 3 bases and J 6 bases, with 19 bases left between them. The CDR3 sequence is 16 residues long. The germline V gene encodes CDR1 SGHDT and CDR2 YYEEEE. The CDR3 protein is CASSWGLTGGINEQFF. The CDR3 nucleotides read TGTGCCAGCAGCTGGGGACTAACGGGGGGCATCAATGAGCAGTTCTTC. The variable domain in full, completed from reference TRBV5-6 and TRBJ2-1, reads DAGVTQSPTHLIKTRGQQVTLRCSPKSGHDTVSWYQQALGQGPQFIFQYYEEEERQRGNFPDRFSGHQFPNYSSELNVNALLLGDSALYLCASSWGLTGGINEQFFGPGTRLTVL.

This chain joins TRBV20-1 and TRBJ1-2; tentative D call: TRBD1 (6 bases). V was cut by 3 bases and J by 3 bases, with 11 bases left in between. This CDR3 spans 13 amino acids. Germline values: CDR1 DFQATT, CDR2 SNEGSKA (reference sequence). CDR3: CSASSTGDYGYTF. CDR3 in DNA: TGCAGTGCTAGTTCGACAGGAGACTATGGCTACACCTTC.

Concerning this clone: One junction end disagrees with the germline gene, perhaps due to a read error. The CDR3 DNA is TGTGCCAGCAATGAACAGGGGTCTTCACCCCTCCACTTT. Its translation is CASNEQGSSPLHF. V and J are TRBV6-1 and TRBJ1-6; TRBD1 matches 7 bases. This CDR3 is built from 13 residues. Germline CDR1 reads MNHNS; CDR2 reads SASEGT.

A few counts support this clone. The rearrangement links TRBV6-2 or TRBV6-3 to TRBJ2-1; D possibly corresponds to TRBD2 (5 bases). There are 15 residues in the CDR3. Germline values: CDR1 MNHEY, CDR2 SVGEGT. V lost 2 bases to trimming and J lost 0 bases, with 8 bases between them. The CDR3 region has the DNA TGTGCCAGCAGTTACCGAGCGGCCTCCTACAATGAGCAGTTCTTC. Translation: CASSYRAASYNEQFF.

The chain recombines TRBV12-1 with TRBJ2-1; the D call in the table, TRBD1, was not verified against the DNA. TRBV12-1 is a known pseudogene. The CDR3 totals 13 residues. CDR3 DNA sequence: TGTGTCCCGGACAGGATTGATTGCGATGAGCAGTTCTTC. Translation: CVPDRIDCDEQFF.

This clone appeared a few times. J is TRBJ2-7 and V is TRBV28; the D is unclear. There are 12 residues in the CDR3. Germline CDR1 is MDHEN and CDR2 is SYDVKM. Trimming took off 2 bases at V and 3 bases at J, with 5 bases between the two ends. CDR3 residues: CASSLSNYEQYF. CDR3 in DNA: TGTGCCAGCAGTTTAAGCAACTACGAGCAGTACTTC.

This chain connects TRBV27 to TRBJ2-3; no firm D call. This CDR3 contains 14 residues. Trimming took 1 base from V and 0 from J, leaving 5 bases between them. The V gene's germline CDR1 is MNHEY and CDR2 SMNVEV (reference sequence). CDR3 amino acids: CASSLFSSTDTQYF. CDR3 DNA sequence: TGTGCCAGCAGTTTATTTTCTAGCACAGATACGCAGTATTTT.

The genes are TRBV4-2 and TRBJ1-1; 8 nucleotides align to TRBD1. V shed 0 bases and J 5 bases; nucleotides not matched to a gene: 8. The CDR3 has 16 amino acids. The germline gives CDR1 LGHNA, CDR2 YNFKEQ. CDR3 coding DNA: TGTGCCAGCAGCCAAGATGCCAGGGGGCCGGATACTGAAGCTTTCTTT. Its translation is CASSQDARGPDTEAFF.